The 19 T cell receptor beta chains listed next were all sequenced from one sample in a study of T-cell reconstitution after alpha-beta-depleted transplantation in children. Construction of the TCRbeta library involved unique molecular identifiers. In TCRdb, the PCR reads were re-called with MiXCR into one record per CDR3 protein. In the table there are about 72,000 distinct CDR3 sequences, approximately 7.3% of which are singletons. The source material was PBMCs from the stem cell graft donor, sampled from the stem cell graft. These receptors were collected from a human donor who donated a stem cell graft to a child with acute lymphoblastic leukemia.

This clonotype was counted many times. The chain has TRBV19 and TRBJ1-1; 7 positions match TRBD1. The junction had 5 bases not matched to a gene; V was cut back by 1 base and J by 3 bases. Germline V gene data show CDR1 as LNHDA and CDR2 as SQIVND (reference sequence). This CDR3 comprises 15 residues. For the CDR3, the DNA is TGTGCCAGTAGTATAGTCGAGCAGGGGGACACTGAAGCTTTCTTT. Translating it yields CASSIVEQGDTEAFF.

This clonotype turned up a few times. This chain links TRBV7-2 with TRBJ2-1, with a possible D match to TRBD2 (6 bases). The germline V gene encodes CDR1 SGHTA and CDR2 FQGNSA. V gave up 5 bases and J gave up 5 bases, with 16 bases separating them. CDR3 length: 15 amino acids. This CDR3 reads CASSPGGPPDNEQFF. CDR3 in DNA: TGTGCCAGCAGCCCCGGAGGGCCCCCAGACAATGAGCAGTTCTTC.

This clonotype has ten or more counts. The chain carries TRBV6-4 and TRBJ2-1; D may be TRBD1 or TRBD2 (7 bases each). The V gene lost 5 bases and the J gene lost 8 bases, with 19 bases spanning the gap. Germline-derived CDR1 and CDR2 are MRHNA and SNTAGT. The length of the CDR3 is 15 residues. The CDR3 is CASSLNRGGNDEQFF. The CDR3 nucleotides are TGTGCCAGCAGTCTTAACAGGGGAGGGAATGATGAGCAGTTCTTC.

This clonotype was found many times. The chain recombines TRBV3-1 with TRBJ2-3; D not resolved. Germline CDR1 is LGHDT and CDR2 is YNNKEL (reference sequence). Trimming stripped 10 bases from V and 1 base from J, with 9 bases between. The CDR3 consists of 12 residues. CDR3 protein: CATSRRTDTQYF. CDR3 bases: TGTGCCACCTCCCGACGCACAGATACGCAGTATTTT.

There are many counts of this clonotype. The CDR3 DNA sequence: TGCGCCAGCAGCCCGGGGGGACAGGGCTACAATGAGCAGTTCTTC. This translates into CASSPGGQGYNEQFF. The V gene is TRBV5-1, the J gene TRBJ2-1; 9 positions agree with TRBD1. Germline trimming cut 4 bases from V and 3 bases from J; bases unmatched to any gene: 5. The CDR3 has 15 residues. Looked up from germline, CDR1 is SGHRS and CDR2 is YFSETQ.

This clonotype has at least ten counts. The chain combines TRBV12-3 or TRBV12-4 with TRBJ1-5; 9 nucleotides line up with TRBD1. This CDR3 comprises 15 residues. The ends lost 6 bases at V and 6 bases at J; junction bases unmatched: 9. CDR3 coding DNA: TGTGCCAGCAGATTCCGGGACAGGGATAGTCAGCCCCAGCATTTT. It translates to CASRFRDRDSQPQHF.

This clonotype was detected many times. This rearrangement joins TRBV9 to TRBJ2-1, with D possibly TRBD2 on 5 matching bases. The CDR3 length is 13 residues. Deletions cut 3 bases from V and 3 bases from J, with 7 bases between. Germline V CDR1 and CDR2: SGDLS, YYNGEE. The CDR3 DNA reads TGTGCCAGCAGCGACGGGATCTACAATGAGCAGTTCTTC. Translated: CASSDGIYNEQFF. Combining the CDR3 with reference TRBV9 and TRBJ2-1 gives the whole variable domain DSGVTQTPKHLITATGQRVTLRCSPRSGDLSVYWYQQSLDQGLQFLIQYYNGEERAKGNILERFSAQQFPDLHSELNLSSLELGDSALYFCASSDGIYNEQFFGPGTRLTVL.

The chain links TRBV7-9 to TRBJ2-7, with D maybe TRBD1 (6 bases). This CDR3 has 13 amino acids. The V gene lost 6 bases and the J gene lost 0 bases, with 9 bases spanning the gap. The germline V gene has CDR1 SEHNR and CDR2 FQNEAQ (reference sequence). For the CDR3, the DNA is TGTGCCAGCAGGCAGGGGACCTCCTACGAGCAGTACTTC. It encodes CASRQGTSYEQYF.

The rearrangement uses TRBV5-1 and TRBJ2-5; D remains unclear. Germline CDR1 SGHRS, CDR2 YFSETQ. The CDR3 totals 14 residues. Between the trimmed V and J ends, which lost 4 bases and 1 base, there was a span of 11 bases. The CDR3 nucleotides are TGCGCCAGCAGCCCCGACACCCTCCAAGAGACCCAGTACTTC. It translates to CASSPDTLQETQYF. Full variable domain (missing parts from reference TRBV5-1 and TRBJ2-5): KAGVTQTPRYLIKTRGQQVTLSCSPISGHRSVSWYQQTPGQGLQFLFEYFSETQRNKGNFPGRFSGRQFSNSRSEMNVSTLELGDSALYLCASSPDTLQETQYFGPGTRLLVL.

This clonotype was counted ten times or more. The rearrangement joins TRBV7-2 to TRBJ2-3, with 9 nucleotides matching TRBD2. The junction had 9 bases not matched to a gene; V was cut back by 5 bases and J by 6 bases. Germline values: CDR1 SGHTA, CDR2 FQGNSA. This CDR3 contains 15 residues. The DNA of the CDR3 is TGTGCCAGCAGCCCCGGCGGGGGGGGCCATGATACGCAGTATTTT. Amino acid sequence: CASSPGGGGHDTQYF.

The CDR3 DNA sequence: TGTGCCAGCAGTAACCCCTCCGGGACCCCTTATGGCTACACCTTC. This encodes CASSNPSGTPYGYTF. V and J are TRBV6-2 or TRBV6-3 and TRBJ1-2, with D possibly TRBD1 on 5 matching bases. The CDR3 covers 15 residues. Germline assignment: CDR1 MNHEY and CDR2 SVGEGT. The germline V and J ends were trimmed by 5 bases and 5 bases, with 18 bases remaining between them.

This clonotype showed up just a few times. The chain has TRBV27 and TRBJ1-1; no clear D. From germline, CDR1 is MNHEY and CDR2 SMNVEV (reference sequence). The CDR3 has 13 residues. Trimming took 5 bases from V and 2 from J, leaving 9 bases between them. In nucleotides, the CDR3 is TGTGCCAGCAGTCCTTCTGGTAACACTGAAGCTTTCTTT. It yields the protein CASSPSGNTEAFF.

This clonotype was seen only a few times. The V call is TRBV6-2 or TRBV6-3, the J call TRBJ2-5; D not resolved. The V and J ends lost 1 base and 0 bases respectively, with 6 bases between them. The CDR3 is made up of 14 amino acids. Per the germline V gene, CDR1 is MNHEY and CDR2 is SVGEGT. CDR3 residues: CASSYYENQETQYF. CDR3 DNA: TGTGCCAGCAGTTACTACGAGAACCAAGAGACCCAGTACTTC.

This clonotype was counted ten times or more. The chain links TRBV5-8 to TRBJ1-4; 7 bases are a match to TRBD1. The CDR3 has 15 residues. V trimming: 3 bases; J trimming: 2 bases; junction bases outside the gene matches: 4. Germline V gene sequence: CDR1 SGHTS, CDR2 YDEGEE. CDR3 amino acids: CASSSGQATNEKLFF. In DNA, the CDR3 is TGTGCCAGCAGCTCAGGACAGGCGACTAATGAAAAACTGTTTTTT.

This clonotype has ten or more counts. The chain employs TRBV4-3 and TRBJ2-3, with D maybe TRBD2 (5 bases). Between the trimmed V and J ends, which lost 0 bases and 4 bases, there was a span of 11 bases. CDR1 and CDR2 from the germline V gene are LGHNA and YSLEER. The CDR3 totals 15 residues. In DNA form, the CDR3 reads TGCGCCAGCAGCCAAGAAGAAACTAGGGCAGATACGCAGTATTTT. Translated, it gives CASSQEETRADTQYF.

On this clonotype: Mismatch with germline at one junction end may stem from a read error. The rearrangement uses TRBV9 and TRBJ2-2, with D possibly TRBD2 on 6 matching bases. Germline CDR1 is SGDLS and CDR2 is YYNGEE. This CDR3 comprises 15 residues. The CDR3: CAGSLDGRSSGELFF. Written as DNA, the CDR3 is TGTGCCGGCAGTCTGGACGGGAGATCTTCCGGGGAGCTGTTTTTT. Filled out from reference TRBV9 and TRBJ2-2, the complete variable domain reads DSGVTQTPKHLITATGQRVTLRCSPRSGDLSVYWYQQSLDQGLQFLIQYYNGEERAKGNILERFSAQQFPDLHSELNLSSLELGDSALYFCAGSLDGRSSGELFFGEGSRLTVL.

The chain recombines TRBV28 with TRBJ2-5; 9 bases are a match to TRBD1. This CDR3 spans 16 amino acids. From germline, CDR1 is MDHEN and CDR2 SYDVKM. Trimming removed 1 base from V and 8 bases from J; junction bases left unmatched: 11. CDR3 loop: CASSLFTGTGSGTQYF. CDR3 in DNA: TGTGCCAGCAGTTTATTCACCGGGACAGGGAGTGGTACCCAGTACTTC.

This clonotype was seen only a few times. V usage is TRBV20-1 and J usage is TRBJ2-3; D possibly corresponds to TRBD2 (7 bases). Trimming shortened V by 6 bases and J by 1 base, and 14 bases separated the two germline ends. CDR1 is DFQATT, CDR2 SNEGSKA, per germline (reference sequence). The CDR3 length is 14 residues. This chain's CDR3 is CSAMGGAGTDTQYF. The CDR3, as DNA: TGCAGTGCCATGGGGGGGGCGGGCACAGATACGCAGTATTTT.

This clonotype was picked up many times. The chain recombines TRBV5-1 with TRBJ2-1; TRBD1 matches 9 bases. Germline CDR1 and CDR2: SGHRS and YFSETQ. This CDR3 comprises 16 residues. The J segment lost 6 bases and the V segment lost 4 bases, leaving 11 bases of the junction unmatched. The CDR3 loop reads CASSVVWDREPNEQFF. In nucleotides, the CDR3 is TGCGCCAGCAGCGTGGTGTGGGACAGGGAGCCCAATGAGCAGTTCTTC.